A selection of T cell receptor beta chains follows, all from one sample in a study of blood T cell repertoires in COVID-19. Clones were sequenced by immunoSEQ multiplex PCR, and TCRdb holds only the in-frame ones, with some missing. The sample contains about 200,000 clones, 65% to 90% of which appear only once. The sequenced sample was peripheral blood. All receptors derive from an elderly man with acute or convalescent COVID-19. Each CDR3 is given with its conserved first and last residue. A D gene is named only where the DNA matches it firmly. The size of a clone is reported for some rows only, either as once, few or many, or as a class for expanded clones.

V gene	clone size	J gene	CDR3 length	D gene	CDR3 protein	CDR3 DNA
TRBV5-1	NA	TRBJ2-3	15	TRBD1	CASSSGGPESDTQYF	TGCGCCAGCAGCTCAGGGGGCCCCGAATCAGATACGCAGTATTTT
TRBV27	few	TRBJ1-4	14	NA	CASSLHRYHEKLFF	TGTGCCAGCAGTTTACACCGCTACCATGAAAAACTGTTTTTT
TRBV3-1/TRBV3-2	NA	TRBJ2-1	15	TRBD1	CASSPWTGGRDEQFF	TGTGCCAGCAGCCCTTGGACAGGGGGCCGGGATGAGCAGTTCTTC
TRBV19	NA	TRBJ1-5	15	TRBD1	CASSAGQGLNQPQHF	TGTGCCAGTAGTGCCGGACAGGGGCTCAATCAGCCCCAGCATTTT
TRBV29-1	NA	TRBJ1-5	12	NA	CSVGERRQPQHF	TGCAGCGTTGGGGAGAGGCGCCAGCCCCAGCATTTT
TRBV28	NA	TRBJ2-7	15	TRBD2	CASILAGGLAYEQYF	TGTGCCAGCATACTAGCGGGAGGCCTTGCTTACGAGCAGTACTTC
TRBV6-4	NA	TRBJ1-6	15	TRBD1	CASSEGTAYNSPLHF	TGTGCCAGCAGTGAGGGGACAGCCTATAATTCACCCCTCCACTTT
TRBV21-1	once	TRBJ1-4	15	NA	CASSSRTGGVEKLFF	TGTGCCAGCAGCTCCCGGACAGGGGGGGTTGAAAAACTGTTTTTT
TRBV10-3	once	TRBJ2-1	16	TRBD2	CAISDGTGGTYNEQFF	TGTGCCATCAGTGATGGGACGGGGGGGACCTACAATGAGCAGTTCTTC
TRBV4-3	NA	TRBJ2-5	15	NA	CASSQRAQGAETQYF	TGCGCCAGCAGCCAAAGGGCACAGGGTGCAGAGACCCAGTACTTC
TRBV19	NA	TRBJ1-1	13	NA	CASRSQRNTEAFF	TGTGCCAGTAGGTCACAGAGAAACACTGAAGCTTTCTTT
TRBV6-1	NA	TRBJ2-2	16	NA	CASSEPGRGNTGELFF	TGTGCCAGCAGTGAGCCGGGCAGGGGTAACACCGGGGAGCTGTTTTTT
TRBV18	NA	TRBJ2-1	15	TRBD1	CASSPTTGVSDEQFF	TGTGCCAGCTCACCAACGACAGGGGTGAGCGATGAGCAGTTCTTC
TRBV5-1	NA	TRBJ1-3	16	NA	CASSLVGTSYGNTIYF	TGCGCCAGCAGCTTGGTAGGGACATCCTACGGAAACACCATATATTTT
TRBV2	once	TRBJ1-2	13	NA	CASSGRTVDGYTF	TGTGCCAGCAGTGGCCGGACAGTAGATGGCTACACCTTC
TRBV7-2	NA	TRBJ1-5	13	NA	CASSLGVNQPQHF	TGTGCCAGCAGCTTAGGAGTCAATCAGCCCCAGCATTTT
TRBV4-1	NA	TRBJ2-1	17	NA	CASSQVAAASSYNEQFF	TGCGCCAGCAGCCAAGTCGCAGCGGCAAGCTCCTACAATGAGCAGTTCTTC
TRBV7-2	NA	TRBJ2-3	15	NA	CASSLGFGVTDTQYF	TGTGCCAGCAGCTTAGGGTTCGGGGTAACAGATACGCAGTATTTT
TRBV5-1	NA	TRBJ2-1	15	TRBD2	CASSLVGTSSNEQFF	TGCGCCAGCAGCTTGGTCGGGACTAGCAGTAATGAGCAGTTCTTC
TRBV6-2/TRBV6-3	NA	TRBJ2-2	16	NA	CASSYGHGANTGELFF	TGTGCCAGCAGTTACGGTCATGGAGCGAACACCGGGGAGCTGTTTTTT
TRBV6-5	NA	TRBJ2-7	12	NA	CASSYRGHEQYF	TGTGCCAGCAGTTACAGGGGCCACGAGCAGTACTTC
TRBV5-6	NA	TRBJ1-6	16	TRBD1	CASSLGGQGNVSPLHF	TGTGCCAGCAGCCTTGGAGGACAGGGAAATGTTTCACCCCTCCACTTT
TRBV27	NA	TRBJ2-2	16	NA	CASSFWGGTNTGELFF	TGTGCCAGCAGTTTTTGGGGGGGCACGAACACCGGGGAGCTGTTTTTT
TRBV5-1	NA	TRBJ2-3	12	TRBD1	CASRQGTDTQYF	TGCGCCAGTCGACAGGGAACAGATACGCAGTATTTT
TRBV30	NA	TRBJ1-1	14	NA	CAWREGGWNTEAFF	TGTGCCTGGAGGGAGGGTGGGTGGAACACTGAAGCTTTCTTT
TRBV6-2/TRBV6-3	few	TRBJ1-2	15	NA	CASSSRQGSNYGYTF	TGTGCCAGCAGTTCGAGGCAGGGCTCTAACTATGGCTACACCTTC
TRBV11-2	NA	TRBJ2-7	16	TRBD1	CASSLKIGTGRSEQYF	TGTGCCAGCAGCTTAAAGATCGGGACAGGTCGGAGCGAGCAGTACTTC
TRBV5-1	NA	TRBJ2-1	19	TRBD2	CASSPGTSGTLSSYNEQFF	TGCGCCAGCAGCCCAGGGACTAGCGGGACCCTGAGCTCCTACAATGAGCAGTTCTTC
TRBV6-5	NA	TRBJ2-7	14	TRBD1	CASSYRGQAYEQYF	TGTGCCAGCAGTTACCGAGGACAGGCCTACGAGCAGTACTTC
TRBV7-2	NA	TRBJ1-2	14	NA	CASSSRGDSYGYTF	TGTGCCAGCAGCTCCCGGGGAGATTCGTATGGCTACACCTTC
TRBV7-2	NA	TRBJ1-3	17	TRBD1	CASSLGSTGGAGNTIYF	TGTGCCAGCAGCTTAGGATCAACAGGGGGCGCTGGAAACACCATATATTTT
TRBV18	NA	TRBJ2-3	17	NA	CASSPPLEAGPRDTQYF	TGTGCCAGCTCACCACCTTTAGAAGCGGGCCCCCGAGATACGCAGTATTTT
TRBV28	NA	TRBJ1-4	15	TRBD1	CASRSDRGFREKLFF	TGTGCCAGCAGATCCGACAGGGGCTTTCGGGAAAAACTGTTTTTT
TRBV7-9	NA	TRBJ2-1	15	TRBD2	CASSLQRGSRNEQFF	TGTGCCAGCAGCTTACAACGCGGGAGTAGAAATGAGCAGTTCTTC
TRBV5-1	once	TRBJ1-1	13	NA	CASSLAGWTEAFF	TGCGCCAGCAGCTTGGCAGGCTGGACTGAAGCTTTCTTT
TRBV18	NA	TRBJ2-5	14	NA	CASSPSNGEETQYF	TGTGCCAGCTCACCCTCCAACGGGGAAGAGACCCAGTACTTC
TRBV7-6	NA	TRBJ1-6	14	NA	CASSRDTDNSPLHF	TGTGCCAGCAGCCGGGACACTGATAATTCACCCCTCCACTTT
TRBV18	few	TRBJ1-5	14	TRBD1	CASSPLGGDQPQHF	TGTGCCAGCTCACCCCTAGGGGGCGATCAGCCCCAGCATTTT
TRBV24-1	NA	TRBJ2-2	12	NA	CATSTQTGELFF	TGTGCCACCAGCACCCAGACCGGGGAGCTGTTTTTT
TRBV28	NA	TRBJ2-5	15	NA	CASSPPGVGQETQYF	TGTGCCAGCAGCCCCCCAGGGGTGGGGCAAGAGACCCAGTACTTC
TRBV6-2/TRBV6-3	once	TRBJ2-1	14	NA	CASSYSAGLYEQFF	TGTGCCAGCAGTTACTCGGCAGGGTTGTATGAGCAGTTCTTC
TRBV5-6	NA	TRBJ1-2	13	TRBD1	CASSPGQGFGYTF	TGTGCCAGCAGCCCTGGACAGGGTTTCGGCTACACCTTC
TRBV19	NA	TRBJ1-1	13	TRBD1	CASSRQGNTEAFF	TGTGCCAGTAGTAGACAGGGGAACACTGAAGCTTTCTTT
TRBV6-2/TRBV6-3	NA	TRBJ1-5	15	NA	CASSTGLNSNQPQHF	TGTGCCAGCAGCACGGGACTTAATAGCAATCAGCCCCAGCATTTT
TRBV12-3/TRBV12-4	NA	TRBJ1-2	13	TRBD1	CASSRGQGYGYTF	TGTGCCAGCAGCCGAGGACAGGGCTATGGCTACACCTTC
TRBV10-3	NA	TRBJ2-7	11	NA	CAISVLGEQYF	TGTGCCATCAGTGTACTAGGCGAGCAGTACTTC
TRBV27	NA	TRBJ1-6	15	NA	CASSLKRGGYSPLHF	TGTGCCAGCAGTTTAAAAAGGGGTGGATATTCACCCCTCCACTTT
TRBV9	NA	TRBJ1-2	11	NA	CASSRSYGYTF	TGTGCCAGCAGCAGGAGCTATGGCTACACCTTC
TRBV27	NA	TRBJ2-7	13	NA	CASNLRGSPEQYF	TGTGCCAGCAACTTAAGGGGGTCCCCCGAGCAGTACTTC
TRBV28	NA	TRBJ1-3	15	TRBD1	CASRGDRVKGNTIYF	TGTGCCAGCAGGGGGGACAGGGTGAAAGGAAACACCATATATTTT
TRBV25-1	NA	TRBJ1-2	13	NA	CASKGGGWYGYTF	TGTGCCAGCAAGGGCGGGGGGTGGTATGGCTACACCTTC
TRBV6-6	once	TRBJ2-2	15	TRBD2	CASSKLRGDTGELFF	TGTGCCAGCAGTAAACTCCGGGGGGACACCGGGGAGCTGTTTTTT
TRBV18	NA	TRBJ2-7	13	NA	CASSPNPGTEQYF	TGTGCCAGCTCACCTAATCCTGGGACTGAGCAGTACTTC
TRBV18	NA	TRBJ1-5	13	NA	CASSLGVLQPQHF	TGTGCCAGCTCACTCGGGGTATTACAGCCCCAGCATTTT